This TCR beta chain was sequenced for a study of T cell responses to AZD1222 COVID-19 vaccine (dated by TCRdb to about 2021). Notes on the research overall: A total of around 240 trial participants underwent TCR sequencing, of whom more than 200 had received two doses of AZD1222 and some 26 had received two doses of the MenACWY control vaccine. Trial participants were enrolled into age subgroups of 18-55, 56-69 and 70-plus years, which contained around 150, 29 and 61 TCR-sequenced participants, respectively. Beyond this particular receptor, the publication reports: A significant rise in spike-specific TCR breadth and depth was observed after two AZD1222 doses relative to day 0 and relative to MenACWY recipients. Reportedly, close to half of the unique spike-specific TCRs recognized epitopes lying outside the regions that are mutated in the B.1.351 and B.1.1.7 variants. Most participants were white British and females outnumbered males, and the authors suggested that clonal diversity may have been underestimated. The 56-69-year group was small, and its depth increase did not reach significance, likely because of low power. Conclusions about previously exposed vaccinees are limited, since just six AZD1222 recipients were seropositive for SARS-CoV-2 at baseline. Because no day 14 peak-response samples were available, repertoires were characterized only after the peak T cell response. CD4 TCRs associated with the vaccine covered the entire spike protein, and the dominant responses were in regions 160-218 and 743-854.

As for this clone: Its antigen has not been determined. Base quality data are lacking; no much larger clone is found one base away.

The time point label of this sample denotes: about 28 days (+/-7) after the second vaccine dose. Because spike-specific TCR depth and breadth did not differ between the two schedules, AZD1222 recipients who got a second dose at roughly 4 weeks were pooled with those who got a second dose at roughly 12 weeks. Samples from vaccinated people were obtained from the UK trials COV001 and COV002, which included a single-blind randomized controlled phase 2/3 trial of AZD1222 (ChAdOx1 nCoV-19) in healthy adults. For TCRbeta chain sequencing, PBMC samples were collected from trial participants at day 0 and at day 28 after the second dose. CDR3 length: 14 amino acids, cysteine to phenylalanine. The read is trimmed to its CDR3 DNA, 42 bases read in frame from base 1. Per the germline V gene (reference sequence), LNHDA is the CDR1 and SQIVND is the CDR2. V was cut back by 6 bases and J by 3 bases, leaving a gap of 15 bases between them.

The CDR3 regions of human TCRbeta chains were analyzed by immunosequencing. The paper's data handling went like this. Repertoire TCRs were checked for matches against a reference library of SARS-CoV-2-specific TCRs that had been generated using the MIRA antigen-specificity platform. Breadth was defined as the fraction of unique TCRs that were SARS-CoV-2-associated. Depth was defined as the fraction of total T cells that were SARS-CoV-2-associated. Using the MIRA data, each spike-specific TCR was mapped to the spike region that the TCR reacts to and placed in a CD4 or CD8 class. Log10-transformed breadth and depth values were compared by one-way ANOVA with Sidak's multiple comparisons tests. Imported from immuneACCESS, the table was reduced by TCRdb to in-frame sequences with V and J called. These copies leave out some clones; in studies compared against another copy, an unresolved V gene accounts for under half, and the cause of the remainder is not known. That table gives V, J and clone size, and the DNA gave D and trimming. The sample table contains roughly 110,000 clones; only one count was recorded for about 87% of them. Approximately 6.9% of the sample is in the top ten clones.

The rearrangement combines TRBV19 with TRBJ2-7; the best D guess is TRBD1, with 6 bases matching. The sequenced sample was peripheral blood, obtained 28 days after the second AZD1222 dose. This receptor was taken from an adult who received the AZD1222 COVID-19 vaccine. Read as DNA, the sequence is TGTGCCAGTAGCGACAGGACAGTTAACTACGAGCAGTACTTC. Its amino acids are CASSDRTVNYEQYF.